This T cell receptor beta chain was sequenced during a study of cytomegalovirus exposure and HLA in healthy donors. V gave up 3 bases and J gave up 6 bases; unmatched junction bases: 8. The CDR3 is 16 amino acids. The germline gives CDR1 SGHAT, CDR2 FQNNGV. The study ran its PCR with 60 Vbeta and 13 Jbeta primers. The table came from immunoSEQ multiplex PCR; TCRdb's copy has only in-frame clones and leaves some out. The repertoire holds about 98,000 clones, with over 70% as singletons. Donors were nominally healthy when sampled, though unrecorded immune exposures were likely. This clonotype originated in a man between 18 and 29 years old in good health and CMV-seropositive. Sequencing input: PBMCs. This sequence joins TRBV11-2 and TRBJ2-1, with 10 bases that match TRBD1. CDR3 nucleotides: TGTGCCAGCAGCTTTTTTTCGGGACAGGGGCCCAATGAGCAGTTCTTC. Translating gives CASSFFSGQGPNEQFF.